This T cell receptor beta chain was sequenced for a study of T cell repertoires in cytomegalovirus infection. Study overall: Indications came from public TCR beta signatures; they pointed to CMV infection and to a matching HLA type.

A single record per CDR3 protein comes from TCRdb applying MiXCR to the reads. The sample lists fewer than 350,000 distinct CDR3 sequences, about 29% seen once, with roughly 20% in the top ten. Comments on this clonotype: Antigen: not known.

The sequencing used cultured PBMCs, collected from culture after CMV antigen stimulation. The sequence came from a human donor in good health (CMV status not recorded). Some clones in this sample may be carry-over from other donors' samples.

CDR3 protein: CASSQVAGRPREQYF. CDR3 nucleotide sequence: TGTGCCAGCAGCCAAGTGGCGGGACGCCCGAGGGAGCAGTACTTC. The chain employs TRBV14 and TRBJ2-7; D perhaps matches TRBD2 (6 bases). The germline V gene encodes CDR1 SGHDN and CDR2 FVKESK. CDR3 length equals 15 residues. V lost 1 base to trimming and J lost 7 bases, with 17 bases between them.